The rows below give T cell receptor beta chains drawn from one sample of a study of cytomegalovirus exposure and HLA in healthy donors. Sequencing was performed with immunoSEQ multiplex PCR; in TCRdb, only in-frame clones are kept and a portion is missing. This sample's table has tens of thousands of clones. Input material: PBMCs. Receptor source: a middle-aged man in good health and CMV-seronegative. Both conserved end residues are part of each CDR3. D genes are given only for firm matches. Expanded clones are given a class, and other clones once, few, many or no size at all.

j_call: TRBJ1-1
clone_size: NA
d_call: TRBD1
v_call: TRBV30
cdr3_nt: TGTGCCTGGAAGGTGGCAGGGGGTGCCACTGAAGCTTTCTTT
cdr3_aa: CAWKVAGGATEAFF

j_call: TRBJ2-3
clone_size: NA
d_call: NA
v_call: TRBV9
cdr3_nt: TGTGCCAGCAGCGTAGCTACCCGGTCCCGTAGCACAGATACGCAGTATTTT
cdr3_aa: CASSVATRSRSTDTQYF

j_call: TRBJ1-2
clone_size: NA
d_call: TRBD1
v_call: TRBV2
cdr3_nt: TGTGCCAGCAGCACCGGGACAGGGAGCTATGGCTACACCTTC
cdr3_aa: CASSTGTGSYGYTF

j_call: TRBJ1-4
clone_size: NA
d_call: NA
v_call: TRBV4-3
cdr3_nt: TGCGCCAGCAGCCAGACAGGAGGATTTAATGAAAAACTGTTTTTT
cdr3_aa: CASSQTGGFNEKLFF

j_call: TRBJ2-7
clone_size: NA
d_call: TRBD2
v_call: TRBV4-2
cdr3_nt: TGTGCCAGCAGCCAAGACCCGACTAGCGGAGCTTCCTACGAGCAGTACTTC
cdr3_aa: CASSQDPTSGASYEQYF

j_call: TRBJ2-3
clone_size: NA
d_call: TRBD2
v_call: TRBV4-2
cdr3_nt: TGTGCCAGCAGCCAAGGGACTAGCGAAGATACGCAGTATTTT
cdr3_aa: CASSQGTSEDTQYF

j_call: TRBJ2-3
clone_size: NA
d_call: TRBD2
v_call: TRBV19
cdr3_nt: TGTGCCAGTAGAGTAGCGGGAGATACGCAGTATTTT
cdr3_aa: CASRVAGDTQYF

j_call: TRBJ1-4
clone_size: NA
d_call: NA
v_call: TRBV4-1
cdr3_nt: TGCGCCAGCAGTCAAAGGTCACGGGATGAGGAAAAACTGTTTTTT
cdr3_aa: CASSQRSRDEEKLFF

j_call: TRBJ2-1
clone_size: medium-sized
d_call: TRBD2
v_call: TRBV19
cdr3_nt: TGTGCCAGTAGTATAACTAGCGGAGACGACAATGAGCAGTTCTTC
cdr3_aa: CASSITSGDDNEQFF

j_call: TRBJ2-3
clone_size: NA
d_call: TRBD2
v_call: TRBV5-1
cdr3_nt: TGCGCCAGCAGCTTTGGGGGACTAGCGGGGGCAGATACGCAGTATTTT
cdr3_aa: CASSFGGLAGADTQYF

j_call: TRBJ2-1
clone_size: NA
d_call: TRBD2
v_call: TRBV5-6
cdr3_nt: TGTGCCAGTGGACTAGCGGGAGTAAATGAGCAGTTCTTC
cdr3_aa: CASGLAGVNEQFF

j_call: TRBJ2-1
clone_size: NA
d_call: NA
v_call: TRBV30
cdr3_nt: TGTGCTGGCGGGCAGGACAATGAGCAGTTCTTC
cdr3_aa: CAGGQDNEQFF

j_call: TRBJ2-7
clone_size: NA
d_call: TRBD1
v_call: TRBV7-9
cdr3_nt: TGTGCCAGCAGCACCGGACAGGCCCTCGTTGGATACGAGCAGTACTTC
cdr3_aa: CASSTGQALVGYEQYF

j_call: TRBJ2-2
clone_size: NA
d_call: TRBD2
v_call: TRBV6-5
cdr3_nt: TGTGCCAGCAGGCTAGCGGGAGGGGCCGGGGAGCTGTTTTTT
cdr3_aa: CASRLAGGAGELFF

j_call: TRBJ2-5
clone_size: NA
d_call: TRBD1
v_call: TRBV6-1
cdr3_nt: TGTGCCAGCAGTGCGAGGGGGCGCGAGGAGACCCAGTACTTC
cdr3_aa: CASSARGREETQYF

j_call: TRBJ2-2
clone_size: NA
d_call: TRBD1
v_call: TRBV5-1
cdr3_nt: TGCGCCAGCAGCTTGGCACAGGGGAGTGCCGGGGAGCTGTTTTTT
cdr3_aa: CASSLAQGSAGELFF

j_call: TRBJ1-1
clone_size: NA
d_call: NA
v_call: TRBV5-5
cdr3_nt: TGTGCCAGCAGCTTCGTCGGTTGGACAAACACTGAAGCTTTCTTT
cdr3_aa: CASSFVGWTNTEAFF

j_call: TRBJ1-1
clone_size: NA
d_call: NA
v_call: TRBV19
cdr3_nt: TGTGCCAGTAGTCCCCCCTGGGAGTCTAACACTGAAGCTTTCTTT
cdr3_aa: CASSPPWESNTEAFF

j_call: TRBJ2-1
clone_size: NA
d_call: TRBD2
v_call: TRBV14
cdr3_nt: TGTGCCAGCAGCCAAGGGAGTGGACTAGCGGGAGGGCTGAATGAGCAGTTCTTC
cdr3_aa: CASSQGSGLAGGLNEQFF

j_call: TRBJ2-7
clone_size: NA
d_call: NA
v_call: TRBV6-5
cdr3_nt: TGTGCCAGCAGTTACTCGCTAAACAGAAACTACGAGCAGTACTTC
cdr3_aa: CASSYSLNRNYEQYF

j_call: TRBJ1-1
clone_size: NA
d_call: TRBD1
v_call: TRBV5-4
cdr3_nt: TGTGCCAGCAGCCCAGGGGGCGCGTACACTGAAGCTTTCTTT
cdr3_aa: CASSPGGAYTEAFF

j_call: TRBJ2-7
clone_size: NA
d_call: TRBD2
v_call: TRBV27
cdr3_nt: TGTGCCAGCCGTTCCCGAGGGGGGACTAGGATCTACGAGCAGTACTTC
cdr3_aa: CASRSRGGTRIYEQYF

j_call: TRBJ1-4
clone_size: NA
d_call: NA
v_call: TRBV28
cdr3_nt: TGTGCCAGCACCCAGGGCAACTTCAATGAAAAACTGTTTTTT
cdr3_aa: CASTQGNFNEKLFF

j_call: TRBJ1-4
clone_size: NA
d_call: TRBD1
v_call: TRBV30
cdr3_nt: TGTGCCTGGGGGGACAGGGACGGTGAAAAACTGTTTTTT
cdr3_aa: CAWGDRDGEKLFF

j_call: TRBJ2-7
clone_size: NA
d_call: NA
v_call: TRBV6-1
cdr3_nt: TGTGCCAGCAGTTGGCGGGAAGCCTACGAGCAGTACTTC
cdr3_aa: CASSWREAYEQYF

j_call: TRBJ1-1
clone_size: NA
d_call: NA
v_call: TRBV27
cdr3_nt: TGTGCCAGCAGTTTTCAGGAGAACACTGAAGCTTTCTTT
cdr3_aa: CASSFQENTEAFF

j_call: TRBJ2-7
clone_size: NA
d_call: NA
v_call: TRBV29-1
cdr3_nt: TGCAGCGTTGAATTTCTTACGGGAGAGCAGTACTTC
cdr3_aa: CSVEFLTGEQYF

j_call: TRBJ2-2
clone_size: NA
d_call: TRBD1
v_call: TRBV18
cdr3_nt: TGTGCCAGCTCACCAGCTGAGTCCAGGGGGCTTGGCACCGGGGAGCTGTTTTTT
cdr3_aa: CASSPAESRGLGTGELFF

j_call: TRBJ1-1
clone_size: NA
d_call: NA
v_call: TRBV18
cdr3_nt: TGTGCCAGCTCACCGGGCCAGGGGTGGGCTGAAGCTTTCTTT
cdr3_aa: CASSPGQGWAEAFF

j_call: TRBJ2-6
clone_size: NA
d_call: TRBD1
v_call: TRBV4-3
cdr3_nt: TGCGCCAGCAGCCAGCCCATGCACAGGGGATCCGGGGCCAACGTCCTGACTTTC
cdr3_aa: CASSQPMHRGSGANVLTF

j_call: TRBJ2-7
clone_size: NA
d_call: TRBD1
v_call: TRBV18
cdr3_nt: TGTGCCAGCTCACTTGGGGACAGCGGCTCCTACGAGCAGTACTTC
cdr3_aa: CASSLGDSGSYEQYF

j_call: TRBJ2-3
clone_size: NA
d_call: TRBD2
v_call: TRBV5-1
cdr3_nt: TGCGCCAGCAGGCCGACTAGCGGGAGGACCTTCCTTGACCCAGATACGCAGTATTTT
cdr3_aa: CASRPTSGRTFLDPDTQYF

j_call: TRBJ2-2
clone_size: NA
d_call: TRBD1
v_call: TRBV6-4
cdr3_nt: TGTGCCAGCAGTGACGGACAGGGGGCCGGGGAGCTGTTTTTT
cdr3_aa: CASSDGQGAGELFF

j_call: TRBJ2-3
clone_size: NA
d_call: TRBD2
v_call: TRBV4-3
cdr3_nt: TGCGCCAGCAGCCAGGGAACTAGCGGGAGGGATGCAGATACGCAGTATTTT
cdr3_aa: CASSQGTSGRDADTQYF

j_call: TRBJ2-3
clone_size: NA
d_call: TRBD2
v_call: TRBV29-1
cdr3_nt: TGCAGCGTTGATCTGGGGGGGACCACAGATACGCAGTATTTT
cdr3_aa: CSVDLGGTTDTQYF

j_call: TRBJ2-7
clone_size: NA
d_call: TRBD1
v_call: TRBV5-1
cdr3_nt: TGCGCCAGCAGCCCACGGGACAGCGCCTACGAGCAGTACTTC
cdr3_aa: CASSPRDSAYEQYF

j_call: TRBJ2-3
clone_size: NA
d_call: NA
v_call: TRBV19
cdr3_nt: TGTGCCAGTAGCCACGGGGGAGGGCAGGGGACGCAGTATTTT
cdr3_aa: CASSHGGGQGTQYF

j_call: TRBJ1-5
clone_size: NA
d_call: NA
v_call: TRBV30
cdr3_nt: TGTGCCTGGAGTGTACTGGGCAATCAGCCCCAGCATTTT
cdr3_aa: CAWSVLGNQPQHF

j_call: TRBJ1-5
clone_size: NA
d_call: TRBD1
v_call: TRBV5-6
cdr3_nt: TGTGCCAGCAGCCGTGGACAGGGCCTAAATCAGCCCCAGCATTTT
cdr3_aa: CASSRGQGLNQPQHF

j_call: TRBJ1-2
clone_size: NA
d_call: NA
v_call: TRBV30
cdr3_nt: TGTGCCTGGAGTGTATTAACCAGGGGCGATGGCTACACCTTC
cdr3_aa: CAWSVLTRGDGYTF

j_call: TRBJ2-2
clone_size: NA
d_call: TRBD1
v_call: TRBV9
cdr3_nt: TGTGCCAGCAGCCTACGGACAGGGCGTGGCACCGGGGAGCTGTTTTTT
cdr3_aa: CASSLRTGRGTGELFF

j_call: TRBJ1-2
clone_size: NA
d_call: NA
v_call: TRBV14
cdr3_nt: TGTGCCAGCTCCCAGGGGATTGCTATTCAAAGCACCTTC
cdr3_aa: CASSQGIAIQSTF

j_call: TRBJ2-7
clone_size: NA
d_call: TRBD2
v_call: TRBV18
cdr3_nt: TGTGCCAGCTCACCTTGGACTAGCGGGACCTTGTACGAGCAGTACTTC
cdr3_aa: CASSPWTSGTLYEQYF

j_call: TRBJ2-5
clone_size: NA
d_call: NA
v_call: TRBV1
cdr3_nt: TGCACCAGCAGCCAAGCGGGACTAGCGGGAGTGAAGGAGACCCAGTACTTC
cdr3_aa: CTSSQAGLAGVKETQYF

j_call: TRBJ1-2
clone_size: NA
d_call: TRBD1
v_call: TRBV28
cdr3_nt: TGTGCCAGCAGTGGCCGGGACAGGGTCGACTATGGCTACACCTTC
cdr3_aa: CASSGRDRVDYGYTF

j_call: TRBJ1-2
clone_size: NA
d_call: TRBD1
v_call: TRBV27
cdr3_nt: TGTGCCAGCTCCACTACGGGACAGGGATATGGCTACACCTTC
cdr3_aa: CASSTTGQGYGYTF

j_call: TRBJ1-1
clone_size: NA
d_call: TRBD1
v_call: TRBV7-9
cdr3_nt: TGTGCCAGCAGATCGGCAGGGGGCACTGAAGCTTTCTTT
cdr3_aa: CASRSAGGTEAFF

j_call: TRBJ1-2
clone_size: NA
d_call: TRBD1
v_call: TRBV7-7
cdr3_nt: TGTGCTAGCAGCAGCGGGACAGGGGAGGATGGCTACACCTTC
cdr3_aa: CASSSGTGEDGYTF

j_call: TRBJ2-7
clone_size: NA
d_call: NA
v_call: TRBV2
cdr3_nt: TGTGCCAGCAGTGAAATCCGTCCCGCCAGGCAATCCTACGAGCAGTACTTC
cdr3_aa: CASSEIRPARQSYEQYF

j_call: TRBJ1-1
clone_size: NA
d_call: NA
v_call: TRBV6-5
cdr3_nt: TGTGCCAGCACCCGGGGGGGGTCGAACACTGAAGCTTTCTTT
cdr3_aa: CASTRGGSNTEAFF

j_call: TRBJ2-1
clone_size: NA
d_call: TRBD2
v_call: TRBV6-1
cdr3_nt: TGTGCCAGCAGTGAAGGACTAGCGGGAGGATCATACAATGAGCAGTTCTTC
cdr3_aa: CASSEGLAGGSYNEQFF

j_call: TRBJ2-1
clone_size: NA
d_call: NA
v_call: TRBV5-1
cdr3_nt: TGCGCCAGCATCTCAACCCCGGGAGTCAACAATGAGCAGTTCTTC
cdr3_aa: CASISTPGVNNEQFF

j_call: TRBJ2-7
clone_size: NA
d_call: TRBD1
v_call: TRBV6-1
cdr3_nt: TGTGCCAGCCGAGACAGGGTATACGAGCAGTACTTC
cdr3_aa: CASRDRVYEQYF

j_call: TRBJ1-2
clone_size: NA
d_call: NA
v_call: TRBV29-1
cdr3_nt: TGCAGCGTTCAGGGCGACTCTATTCGTGGCTACACCTTC
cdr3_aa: CSVQGDSIRGYTF

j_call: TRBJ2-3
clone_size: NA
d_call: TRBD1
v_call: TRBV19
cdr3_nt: TGTGCCAGTAGTATCCGACAGGGCACTAGGGGCACAGATACGCAGTATTTT
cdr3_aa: CASSIRQGTRGTDTQYF